Shown below are 14 T cell receptor beta chains from a single sample sequenced in a study of T cell changes during pregnancy in multiple sclerosis. Using immunoSEQ multiplex PCR, the repertoire was profiled, and TCRdb retains in-frame clones only, with some absent. This sample has about 40,000 clones; 92% occur once, and the top ten carry about an eighth. The sample in question was CD8+ T cells from peripheral blood mononuclear cells, obtained in the first trimester of pregnancy. The receptor source for this set is a female donor with multiple sclerosis, enrolled in a pregnancy study.

The CDR3, as DNA: TGTGCCAGCAGCTTGTTGGGTGCCGACAGGGTGGCAGGCACCGGGGAGCTGTTTTTT. It yields the protein CASSLLGADRVAGTGELFF. The chain has TRBV5-6 and TRBJ2-2, with 7 bases lining up with TRBD1. The CDR3 consists of 19 residues. Trimming took 1 base from V and 4 from J; bases not matched to a gene: 16. From germline, CDR1 is SGHDT and CDR2 YYEEEE.

The rearrangement uses TRBV2 and TRBJ2-7, with 12 bases fitting TRBD2. Trimming took 6 bases from V and 5 from J; bases not matched to a gene: 11. Germline V lookup: CDR1 SNHLY, CDR2 FYNNEI. The CDR3 consists of 16 residues. CDR3 DNA sequence: TGTGCCAGCAGCACATTACCTAGCGGGGGGGCCGACGAGCAGTACTTC. Translating gives CASSTLPSGGADEQYF.

This chain uses TRBV14 with TRBJ2-1; TRBD1 matches 7 bases. V lost 3 bases and J lost 3; bases outside the gene matches: 8. The CDR3 runs to 16 residues. Per the germline V gene, CDR1 is SGHDN and CDR2 is FVKESK. CDR3 sequence reads: CASSHRGDRNYNEQFF. The CDR3 DNA reads TGTGCCAGCAGCCACCGAGGGGACAGAAACTACAATGAGCAGTTCTTC.

The genes are TRBV5-6 and TRBJ2-1; D is ambiguous. The ends were cut back, 0 bases at V and 4 bases at J, with 8 bases in the middle. CDR3 length equals 14 residues. CDR1 and CDR2 from the germline V gene are SGHDT and YYEEEE. Here the CDR3 reads CASSLGHSYNEQFF. The CDR3 DNA reads as TGTGCCAGCAGCTTGGGACACAGTTACAATGAGCAGTTCTTC. The whole variable domain, remainder taken from reference TRBV5-6 and TRBJ2-1, is DAGVTQSPTHLIKTRGQQVTLRCSPKSGHDTVSWYQQALGQGPQFIFQYYEEEERQRGNFPDRFSGHQFPNYSSELNVNALLLGDSALYLCASSLGHSYNEQFFGPGTRLTVL.

Only one count was recorded for this clone. One junction end disagrees with the germline gene, perhaps due to a read error. The chain recombines TRBV27 with TRBJ1-5; weak D call: TRBD1 (5 bases). CDR3 length: 15 residues. The germline gives CDR1 MNHEY, CDR2 SMNVEV (reference sequence). Written as DNA, the CDR3 is TGTGCCAGCAGATTATGGGGGGGGAGCAATCAGCCCCAGCATTTT. It encodes CASRLWGGSNQPQHF.

The chain links TRBV19 to TRBJ2-6, with D hard to call. Germline V gene data show CDR1 as LNHDA and CDR2 as SQIVND (reference sequence). The CDR3 runs to 17 residues. The V gene lost 3 bases and the J gene lost 0 bases, with 12 bases spanning the gap. In DNA, the CDR3 is TGTGCCAGTAGTATCACGACACTGGGCTCTGGGGCCAACGTCCTGACTTTC. This translates into CASSITTLGSGANVLTF.

CDR3 coding DNA: TGTGCCAGTAGTATAGTCCCCTTAGCCAGGGACAACTCACCCCTCCACTTT. Amino acids: CASSIVPLARDNSPLHF. The V gene is TRBV19, the J gene TRBJ1-6, with D tentatively TRBD1 (6 bases). The CDR3 runs 17 residues. V shed 1 base and J shed 10 bases, with 20 bases lying between them. The V gene's germline CDR1 is LNHDA and CDR2 SQIVND (reference sequence).

The chain employs TRBV5-6 and TRBJ2-1; tentatively, D is TRBD2 (7 bases). V was clipped by 0 bases and J by 8 bases, with 15 bases between them. Germline assignment: CDR1 SGHDT and CDR2 YYEEEE. The CDR3 spans 15 residues. As DNA, the CDR3 is TGTGCCAGCAGCTTGGGGACATGGGGGGGCGATGAGCAGTTCTTC. Residues: CASSLGTWGGDEQFF.

The table lists this clone with a count of one. This chain connects TRBV7-9 to TRBJ2-7, with no clear D. The CDR3 runs to 13 residues. Trimming took 5 bases from V and 4 from J, leaving 12 bases between them. In germline, CDR1 is SEHNR, CDR2 FQNEAQ (reference sequence). The CDR3 here is CASSPSNRYEQYF. DNA of the CDR3: TGTGCCAGCAGCCCTTCTAATCGGTACGAGCAGTACTTC. The variable domain in full, completed from reference TRBV7-9 and TRBJ2-7, reads DTGVSQNPRHKITKRGQNVTFRCDPISEHNRLYWYRQTLGQGPEFLTYFQNEAQLEKSRLLSDRFSAERPKGSFSTLEIQRTEQGDSAMYLCASSPSNRYEQYFGPGTRLTVT.

This chain uses TRBV10-3 with TRBJ2-7; D might be TRBD1 (6 bases). V was cut by 1 base and J by 1 base, with 8 bases left in between. The length of the CDR3 is 14 residues. Germline CDR1 is ENHRY and CDR2 is SYGVKD. The CDR3 DNA reads TGTGCCATCAGTGAGTTCACAGGGTCCTACGAGCAGTACTTC. It codes for CAISEFTGSYEQYF.

The chain combines TRBV7-9 with TRBJ2-2, with a weak D call TRBD2 (5 bases). Germline V gene sequence: CDR1 SEHNR, CDR2 FQNEAQ (reference sequence). Trimming pared 5 bases from V and 6 bases from J, leaving 16 bases between. The CDR3 loop spans 15 amino acids. Written as DNA, the CDR3 is TGTGCCAGCAGCCCAGGTGTGTTCGGGGCCGGGGAGCTGTTTTTT. Its protein is CASSPGVFGAGELFF.

The chain has TRBV27 and TRBJ2-2; D gene unclear. This CDR3 spans 19 amino acids. Germline V lookup: CDR1 MNHEY, CDR2 SMNVEV (reference sequence). The V gene lost 4 bases and the J gene lost 2 bases, with 23 bases spanning the gap. CDR3 loop: CASSYGRPWVELNTGELFF. CDR3 nucleotides: TGTGCCAGCAGTTATGGCAGGCCCTGGGTGGAACTCAACACCGGGGAGCTGTTTTTT.

This sequence joins TRBV5-5 and TRBJ1-6; D is possibly TRBD1 (6 bases). Trimming took 4 bases from V and 7 from J, leaving 21 bases between them. The CDR3 has 17 amino acids. Per germline, CDR1 SGHKS and CDR2 YYEKEE (reference sequence). In DNA, the CDR3 is TGTGCCAGCAGCGTATGGATGGAGACAGGCTTAAATTCACCCCTCCACTTT. Translated: CASSVWMETGLNSPLHF.

CDR3 region: CASSLYFGGGYNEQFF. Here the CDR3 DNA reads TGTGCCAGCAGCTTATACTTCGGCGGGGGCTACAATGAGCAGTTCTTC. V and J are TRBV7-8 and TRBJ2-1; 7 nucleotides line up with TRBD2. The CDR3 covers 16 residues. The germline V gene has CDR1 SGHVS and CDR2 FQNEAQ. The ends lost 2 bases at V and 3 bases at J; junction bases unmatched: 7.